These T cell receptor beta chains were read from a single sample in a study of T-cell memory formation after mild COVID-19. TCRdb itself ran the 5' RACE reads through MiXCR, one entry per CDR3 protein. The sample shows almost 250,000 distinct CDR3 sequences, less than 20% of them seen only once. Material for sequencing was PBMCs or a T cell subset sorted from them (not recorded which). All receptors come from an adult woman who had mild COVID-19 (a few samples of this study predate the infection). Cell type and time point are not known. Each CDR3 is given without its conserved first and last residue.

TRBV29-1,SVEGQGAGKTQY
TRBV6-6,ASSPGTSAYEQY
TRBV20-1,SASRTAGPGSYGYT
TRBV7-3,ASSLYAGGYDEQF
TRBV7-2,ASSPSGQGYGYT
TRBV5-8,ASSLGADRPDYGYT
TRBV5-1,ASSLGGDSPLH
TRBV19,ASSIKLQTGELF
TRBV5-1,ASSLSGQGNTEAF
TRBV6-5,ASSYLHKELF
TRBV4-2,ASSPRGESGNTIY
TRBV29-1,SVEHTGRRTDTQY
TRBV18,ASSPPSSYEQY
TRBV29-1,SVRGVAGSSYEQY
TRBV7-9,ASSRLDRAEQY
TRBV4-3,ASTRRVNTEAF
TRBV18,ASSPLSPNTEAF
TRBV5-1,ASSLAGTVPYEQY
TRBV29-1,SVRTSGRTDTQY
TRBV5-1,ASSPSLAVDTQY
TRBV25-1,ASSGGANQPQH
TRBV11-2,ASSSDRVNYGYT
TRBV11-3,ASSRISDEQY
TRBV6-1,ASSEEDRVPYNEQF
TRBV2,ASSEGLKAYEQY
TRBV4-1,ASSQDRGSKQY
TRBV7-7,ASSLSAGTTDTQY
TRBV12-3/TRBV12-4,ASSTDRGGTGELF
TRBV7-2,ASSPPVAGELF
TRBV7-9,ASSLAGGPGANVLT
TRBV7-2,ASSFREVGGLSEKLF
TRBV18,ASSPKVGPGNTEAF
TRBV7-3,ASSFGQGAAF
TRBV29-1,SVEVRADEQY
TRBV3-1,ASSQDMNEQF
TRBV7-9,ASSLIRGRAPDTQY
TRBV23-1,AAGTEHYEQY
TRBV12-3/TRBV12-4,ASSFGGLTEAF
TRBV5-1,ASSLAAGAEQF
TRBV20-1,SARDGRGQY
TRBV5-1,ASTPPGQSLTEAF
TRBV27,ASSLVGGGHGYT